This T cell receptor beta chain stems from a study of blood T cell repertoires in COVID-19. V was cut by 5 bases and J by 1 base, with 5 bases left in between. Germline lookup yields CDR1 SNHLY and CDR2 FYNNEI. CDR3 length: 12 residues. Participants' reported clinical history set cohort assignment. Per the authors' pipeline: Reference gene primer amplification yielded estimated nucleated cell counts. Sequencing used immunoSEQ multiplex PCR; TCRdb keeps in-frame clones, though not all of them. Clone size and V and J calls were adopted from that table, with D and trimming inferred from the DNA. The sample has more than 250,000 clones; around 87% are singletons.

This rearrangement joins TRBV2 to TRBJ2-5; no firm D call. The sample was PBMCs or T cells enriched from blood (not recorded which). The origin of this receptor is a woman in her 30s who had recovered from COVID-19. The CDR3 DNA reads as TGTGCCAGCAGTTACAGCCAAGAGACCCAGTACTTC. Residues: CASSYSQETQYF.